This section outlines one T cell receptor beta chain sequence together with its context. CDR3 length equals 17 residues. The germline V gene encodes CDR1 SGHVS and CDR2 FQNEAQ. V lost 5 bases and J lost 0; bases outside the gene matches: 10. At the time of sampling, donors were nominally healthy, though unrecorded immune exposures were likely. The data were obtained in a study of cytomegalovirus exposure and HLA in healthy donors. Across the whole study: Early on, a data release was issued that held approximately 78 million unique TCRs from HLA-typed donors. Genotyping of 400 or so donors showed that over 65% belonged to the Caucasian-associated ancestry cluster.

PCR involved 60 Vbeta and 13 Jbeta primers. This table comes from immunoSEQ multiplex PCR, and its TCRdb copy is limited to in-frame clones, with some not included. Found here are roughly 100,000 clones, 75% to 85% of them singletons; the top ten hold roughly 6.1%. This chain connects TRBV7-8 to TRBJ2-1, with TRBD2 matching 7 bases. The source material was PBMCs. This TCR derives from a man aged 18 to 35 in good health and CMV-seronegative. CDR3 DNA: TGTGCCAGCAGCGCTAAGCGGGATGCCCTCTCCTACAATGAGCAGTTCTTC. Its translation: CASSAKRDALSYNEQFF.